Presented here are 4 T cell receptor beta chains from one specimen sequenced in a study of blood T cell repertoires in COVID-19 (dated by TCRdb to about 2020). Library preparation used the immunoSEQ multiplex PCR assay. TCRdb mirrors the immuneACCESS table, restricted to in-frame sequences. Some clones are absent from its copies; in checked studies, under half trace to an unresolved V gene, and the reason for the others is unknown. The sample contains under 450,000 clones, 80% to 90% of them found a single time. 1% to 1.5% of the sample is held by the ten biggest clonotypes. Sequencing used PBMCs or T cells enriched from blood (not recorded which). The source is a man younger than 45 who had recovered from COVID-19.

This clone was seen once. The chain carries TRBV3-1 (or the pseudogene TRBV3-2) and TRBJ2-1; TRBD2 agrees at 7 bases. Germline-derived CDR1 and CDR2 are LGHDT and YNNKEL (reference sequence). The CDR3 consists of 15 residues. J gave up 0 bases and V 3 bases, and 2 bases lay outside the gene matches. The CDR3 DNA reads TGTGCCAGCAGCCATACGGGGGGCTCCTACAATGAGCAGTTCTTC. Translation: CASSHTGGSYNEQFF.

The chain combines TRBV19 with TRBJ1-3; no clear D gene. Trimming took 3 bases from V and 4 from J, leaving 10 bases between them. This CDR3 has 14 amino acids. The germline gives CDR1 LNHDA, CDR2 SQIVND (reference sequence). CDR3: CASSIGSGGNTIYF. CDR3 sequence (DNA): TGTGCCAGTAGTATCGGGTCTGGAGGAAACACCATATATTTT.

The chain couples TRBV2 to TRBJ1-3, with no clear D. Germline lookup yields CDR1 SNHLY and CDR2 FYNNEI. V lost 6 bases and J lost 1, with 7 bases in between. This CDR3 comprises 13 residues. CDR3 sequence (DNA): TGTGCCAGCAGCCCTCGGTCTGGAAACACCATATATTTT. Its protein product is CASSPRSGNTIYF.

About this clone itself: Within the sample, other DNA sequences also encode this same CDR3. The chain joins TRBV18 to TRBJ1-1; D gene ambiguous. Germline CDR1 is KGHSH and CDR2 is LQKENI. The CDR3 covers 12 residues. Trimming shortened V by 3 bases and J by 5 bases, and 7 bases separated the two germline ends. The CDR3 region is CASSPSGTEAFF. CDR3 nucleotide sequence: TGTGCCAGCTCACCCTCGGGGACTGAAGCTTTCTTT.